The 7 T cell receptor beta chains presented below share a single source sample, sequenced in a study of T cell responses to AZD1222 COVID-19 vaccine. Sequencing was performed with immunoSEQ multiplex PCR; in TCRdb, only in-frame clones are kept and a portion is missing. The sample comprises 100,000 to 150,000 clones, 75% to 85% of which are singletons, and roughly a quarter rests with the top ten. The source was peripheral blood, collected 28 days after the second AZD1222 dose. The receptors originated from an adult who received the AZD1222 COVID-19 vaccine.

The chain carries TRBV4-2 and TRBJ1-1; no reliable D call. The CDR3 loop spans 13 amino acids. From germline, CDR1 is LGHNA and CDR2 YNFKEQ. V lost 1 base and J 5 bases, leaving 8 bases between the germline ends. The CDR3 protein is CASSQVRGTEAFF. The CDR3 DNA follows: TGTGCCAGCAGCCAAGTTCGGGGTACTGAAGCTTTCTTT.

V and J are TRBV24-1 and TRBJ2-1, with unresolved D. The CDR3 has 14 amino acids. The germline gives CDR1 KGHDR, CDR2 SFDVKD. V lost 6 bases and J lost 6, with 14 bases in between. The CDR3 is CATSRSDGINEQFF. The CDR3 DNA reads as TGTGCCACCAGTAGGTCAGATGGCATCAATGAGCAGTTCTTC.

The CDR3 is CASSLGSTTNTGELFF. The CDR3 region has the DNA TGTGCCAGCAGCTTAGGTTCAACGACGAACACCGGGGAGCTGTTTTTT. This chain joins TRBV11-3 and TRBJ2-2; D is uncertain. Germline CDR1 SGHNT, CDR2 YENEEA. The germline V and J ends were trimmed by 1 base and 0 bases, with 9 bases remaining between them. The CDR3 has 16 amino acids.

The chain is built from TRBV5-1 and TRBJ2-3; 10 nucleotides line up with TRBD2. The CDR3 sequence is 17 residues long. Germline V gives CDR1 SGHRS, CDR2 YFSETQ. The V segment lost 0 bases and the J segment 5 bases; nucleotides outside the gene matches: 9. The CDR3 loop is CASSLELAGTGEDTQYF. In DNA, the CDR3 is TGCGCCAGCAGCTTGGAACTAGCGGGGACGGGGGAAGATACGCAGTATTTT.

The rearrangement links TRBV3-1 (or the pseudogene TRBV3-2) to TRBJ1-1, with D perhaps matching TRBD1 (5 bases). The CDR3 runs to 14 residues. Trimming took 3 bases from V and 4 from J, leaving 12 bases between them. Germline values: CDR1 LGHDT, CDR2 YNNKEL (reference sequence). DNA for the CDR3: TGTGCCAGCAGCCACGTGGGGGGAGGCACTGAAGCTTTCTTT. Translated, it gives CASSHVGGGTEAFF.

The chain recombines TRBV14 with TRBJ2-4; D remains ambiguous. Germline loops: CDR1 SGHDN, CDR2 FVKESK. The CDR3 length is 15 residues. The V and J ends lost 0 bases and 6 bases respectively, with 12 bases between them. CDR3 DNA: TGTGCCAGCAGCCAAGAAAAAGGATTGGGAAACATTCAGTACTTC. Its protein is CASSQEKGLGNIQYF.

This chain connects TRBV10-3 to TRBJ1-5, with 10 bases matching TRBD1. Germline V gene sequence: CDR1 ENHRY, CDR2 SYGVKD. This CDR3 contains 17 residues. After removal of 0 bases from V and 6 bases from J, the junction contained 8 bases not matched to a gene. CDR3 in amino acids: CAISESGQGKGGQPQHF. As DNA, the CDR3 is TGTGCCATCAGTGAGTCGGGACAGGGGAAAGGAGGTCAGCCCCAGCATTTT.